A single TCR beta chain is shown here with its context. This entry belongs to a study of blood T cell repertoires in COVID-19. The overall study: From T cells, B-cell-depleted T cells, or PBMCs came the material, which was cDNA or gDNA.

Per the study methods: Estimated nucleated cell counts came from reference gene primer amplification. Sequenced by immunoSEQ multiplex PCR; TCRdb stores in-frame clones only, minus some. V, J and clone size are those of that table, while D and trimming were read from the DNA. This table has roughly 86,000 clones, 90% to 95% appearing once. The sequencing sample was made of peripheral blood. This receptor was obtained from a woman in her forties or fifties in a cohort sampled during active COVID-19.

CDR3 amino acids: CASSLTGPKETQYF. The CDR3 coding sequence is TGTGCCAGCAGCTTAACAGGACCTAAAGAGACCCAGTACTTC. This chain uses TRBV7-8 with TRBJ2-5; D is perhaps TRBD1 (5 bases). There are 14 residues in the CDR3. Between the trimmed V and J ends, which lost 2 bases and 3 bases, there was a span of 10 bases. Looked up from germline, CDR1 is SGHVS and CDR2 is FQNEAQ.